The T cell receptor (beta chain) described here comes from a study of CD8+ T cells in alopecia areata (dated by TCRdb to between 2018 and 2020). Looking at the study overall: In both human patients and the C3H/HeJ mouse model, the study applied high-throughput TCRbeta sequencing to look at T cell clonal expansion in alopecia areata. Scalp tissue and sorted CD4+ and CD8+ peripheral blood T cells from patchy and totalis/universalis alopecia areata patients and from healthy controls were covered by human TCRbeta sequencing. Scalp clonality was compared across normal scalp (n=4), patchy alopecia areata scalp (n=8), and alopecia totalis/universalis scalp (n=8). RNA came from the PAXgene miRNA kit for fixed scalp, the miRNeasy kit for PBMCs, and the RNeasy kit for mouse skin. TCRbeta CDR3 regions were amplified by immunoSEQ multiplex PCR using 35 Vbeta forward and 13 Jbeta reverse primers.

The investigation overall reported the following: Compared with normal scalp, lesional scalp, particularly in alopecia totalis/universalis, had higher clonality and more expanded CD8+ clones, which suggests antigenic drive. Unlike mouse skin, which is dominated by gammadelta T cells, normal human skin has resident alphabeta T cells that are also sequenced, and this complicates analysis of the scalp TCR repertoire. Compared with mice, TCR sequences shared between patients were less clear, possibly partly because of HLA diversity across the patient population.

Library construction relied on the immunoSEQ multiplex PCR assay. RNA was extracted from all samples and reverse transcribed into cDNA as template for TCR sequencing. SuperScript III was used to make first-strand cDNA, primed with a 2:1 mix of oligo-dT and random hexamers. A synthetic immune receptor repertoire was used to assess amplification bias, and residual bias was removed computationally. The source study handled its data this way. Raw reads were preprocessed to remove errors, and CDR3 was defined according to IMGT conventions as the region from the conserved cysteine to phenylalanine. Clonality was calculated as 1 minus Shannon entropy normalized by log2 of the number of productive unique TCRs. Whether each scalp clone was CD4 or CD8 was inferred by checking scalp TCRbeta sequences against the CD4 and CD8 repertoires from sorted blood. The table was pulled from immuneACCESS by TCRdb, which kept in-frame rearrangements only. Such tables lose some clones; where checked, under half of the loss comes from unresolved V genes, and the rest has no known cause. That table supplies the V and J calls and clone size; D and trimming were determined from the DNA. Here the sample has roughly 64,000 clones; 44% occur a single time. The ten largest clonotypes hold approximately 50% of the sample.

Lesional scalp punch biopsies and peripheral blood were obtained from alopecia areata patients. PBMCs were separated by density centrifugation and stained for CD3, CD4 and CD8, after which CD4+ and CD8+ T cells were sorted on a FACSAria. Untreated alopecia areata patients were recruited as part of a multicenter biomarker study. Blood CD8+ T cells from a handful of biomarker-study patients were further sorted into NKG2D-low and NKG2D-high fractions. As to this clone: The antigen this receptor binds is unknown. No per-base quality is available; no much larger clone lies one base away.

From the cysteine up to the phenylalanine, the CDR3 has a length of 12 residues. CDR3 DNA is the only sequence kept; it has 36 bases, read in frame from the first base. CDR1 MNHEY and CDR2 SVGAGI are derived from the germline V gene. The junction shows trimming of 7 bases on V and 6 bases on J, plus 12 bases between the germline ends. The chain employs TRBV6-5 and TRBJ2-5; TRBD1 is perhaps the D gene, given 6 matching bases. This TCR came from a human donor with alopecia areata. The sample taken for sequencing was NKG2D-low CD8+ T cells sorted from blood. This specimen's cell subset or site label, interpreted: sorted CD8+ NKG2D-low blood T cells. In nucleotide form, the sequence is TGTGCCAGCACCGGCAGGGGAAAGACCCAGTACTTC. It is translated as CASTGRGKTQYF.